This TCR beta chain emerged from a study of identical twins. Study-wide results and limits: Twin sharing of out-of-frame TCR alpha was underestimated by models in monozygotic pairs.

The CDR3 is 15 amino acids. The ends were cut back, 7 bases at V and 3 bases at J, with 17 bases in the middle. Germline loops: CDR1 MNHEY, CDR2 SVGEGT. A universal primer binding site was introduced by template switching. The final cDNA contained unique molecular identifiers. TCRdb re-called the 5' RACE reads with MiXCR, one entry per CDR3 protein. The sample has about 450,000 distinct CDR3 sequences, about 18% seen once. This clonotype was counted between two and nine times. Its antigen is currently unknown. This receptor was identified in a middle-aged man in good health. The V and J genes are TRBV6-2 or TRBV6-3 and TRBJ2-3; tentatively, D is TRBD1 or TRBD2 (6 bases each). The sequencing input was naive T cells sorted from blood. CDR3 sequence: CASTGGGSGTDTQYF. DNA of the CDR3: TGTGCCAGCACCGGGGGCGGGTCTGGGACAGATACGCAGTATTTT.